The entry below gives a single T cell receptor beta chain sequence along with its context. Original data processing: Cell counts per sample came from amplifying reference gene primers. Profiled with immunoSEQ multiplex PCR; TCRdb holds only in-frame clones, not every one. Clone size and the V and J calls come from that table; the DNA yielded D and trimming. Of 140,000 to 150,000 clones in the sample, 80% to 90% were seen once. CDR3 size: 12 residues. Per germline, CDR1 SGHVS and CDR2 FNYEAQ. V was cut by 8 bases and J by 8 bases, with 15 bases left in between. The sample belongs to a study of blood T cell repertoires in COVID-19. Background on the study: The samples span acute and convalescent COVID-19 from the United States, Italy and Spain. T cells, B-cell-depleted T cells, or PBMCs provided the cDNA or gDNA that served as material.

The chain recombines TRBV7-6 with TRBJ1-2; no clear D gene. The sample comprised peripheral blood. The clonotype comes from a human donor with acute or convalescent COVID-19. The donor label of this sample is uncertain. The CDR3 is CASGETAGGYTF. DNA of the CDR3: TGTGCCAGCGGAGAGACCGCTGGAGGCTACACCTTC.